The present TCR beta chain was sequenced within a study of T cells in Graves' hyperthyroidism and ophthalmopathy. Trimming stripped 5 bases from V and 4 bases from J, with 9 bases between. CDR1 and CDR2 (germline): SGHDN, FVKESK. The CDR3 loop spans 12 amino acids. This clonotype came up many times. Amplification yielded TCR beta CDR3 regions, with RNA transcripts as the source. The study used the HTBI primer set for a first-round RT-PCR of the TCR CDR3. TCRdb reanalysed the multiplex PCR reads using MiXCR and keeps one entry per CDR3 protein. The sample shows 450,000 to 700,000 distinct CDR3 sequences, just over 45% of them seen only once.

The sequenced material came from peripheral blood or thyroid tissue (not recorded which). The rearrangement joins TRBV14 to TRBJ2-7; unclear D gene. This receptor was identified in a woman between 18 and 29 years old with Graves' hyperthyroidism. In nucleotides, the CDR3 is TGTGCCAGCAGCTCGGCCCTTTACGAGCAGTACTTC. Amino acids: CASSSALYEQYF. Complete variable domain (other parts from reference TRBV14 and TRBJ2-7): EAGVTQFPSHSVIEKGQTVTLRCDPISGHDNLYWYRRVMGKEIKFLLHFVKESKQDESGMPNNRFLAERTGGTYSTLKVQPAELEDSGVYFCASSSALYEQYFGPGTRLTVT.